These 7 T cell receptor beta chains were sequenced from one sample in a study of OX40 agonist ivuxolimab in advanced cancers. The data were produced by immunoSEQ multiplex PCR, yet TCRdb's version contains in-frame clones alone and is incomplete. Of about 21,000 clones listed, roughly 80% are singletons. This sample comprised CD4+ or CD8+ T cells sorted from blood, obtained in a trial of the OX40 agonist ivuxolimab. The receptors were gathered from an adult with an advanced solid tumor such as melanoma, head and neck, liver or kidney cancer.

This clone was seen more than once but under ten times. The same CDR3 is also encoded by other DNA sequences in this sample. The rearrangement links TRBV7-3 to TRBJ1-2; no clear D gene. V was shortened by 0 bases and J by 2 bases, with 4 bases between the two germline ends. The CDR3 is 13 amino acids. Germline-derived CDR1 and CDR2 are SGHTA and FQGTGA. The CDR3 DNA is TGTGCCAGCAGCTTAACGGCCAACTATGGCTACACCTTC. Translated: CASSLTANYGYTF.

This clone was seen a single time. The chain employs TRBV27 and TRBJ2-1; possibly TRBD2 for D (6 bases). The germline V and J ends were trimmed by 5 bases and 1 base, with 18 bases remaining between them. CDR1 is MNHEY and CDR2 is SMNVEV in the germline V gene (reference sequence). The CDR3 is made up of 17 amino acids. In DNA form, the CDR3 reads TGTGCCAGCAGTACGACCCGGGACTTTTTTTCCTACAATGAGCAGTTCTTC. It is translated as CASSTTRDFFSYNEQFF.

This clone showed up just a few times. The chain links TRBV30 to TRBJ1-1; unclear D gene. Deletions cut 2 bases from V and 3 bases from J, with 4 bases between. CDR1 GTSNPN and CDR2 SVGIG come from the germline V gene (reference sequence). This CDR3 has 11 amino acids. DNA for the CDR3: TGTGCCTGGAGTTCTTACACTGAAGCTTTCTTT. Its protein is CAWSSYTEAFF. Filled out from reference TRBV30 and TRBJ1-1, the complete variable domain reads SQTIHQWPATLVQPVGSPLSLECTVEGTSNPNLYWYRQAAGRGLQLLFYSVGIGQISSEVPQNLSASRPQDRQFILSSKKLLLSDSGFYLCAWSSYTEAFFGQGTRLTVV.

V and J are TRBV10-1 and TRBJ2-1; 7 nucleotides agree with TRBD2. V dropped 4 bases and J dropped 4; count of bases not matched to a gene: 4. The CDR3 sequence is 14 residues long. CDR1 WNHNN and CDR2 SYGVQD come from the germline V gene (reference sequence). The DNA of the CDR3 is TGCGCCAGCAGTGCAGAGCGGGGTTACAATGAGCAGTTCTTC. Its translation: CASSAERGYNEQFF.

The genes are TRBV27 and TRBJ2-7, with 9 bases aligning to TRBD1. Germline V gives CDR1 MNHEY, CDR2 SMNVEV (reference sequence). This CDR3 is 12 amino acids long. Trimming at V came to 8 bases and at J to 6 bases, leaving 5 bases not matched to a gene. DNA for the CDR3: TGTGCCAGCGGAGGGACAGGGTTCGAGCAGTACTTC. Its protein product is CASGGTGFEQYF.

The chain recombines TRBV19 with TRBJ2-7; D may be TRBD1 (7 bases). The germline CDR1 and CDR2 sequences are LNHDA and SQIVND (reference sequence). V was shortened by 2 bases and J by 6 bases, with 26 bases between the two germline ends. CDR3 length: 18 residues. The CDR3 loop reads CASSIRGRLVPIPGEQYF. Written as DNA, the CDR3 is TGTGCCAGTAGTATAAGGGGGCGACTAGTCCCTATACCGGGCGAGCAGTACTTC.

V is TRBV27 and J is TRBJ2-1; 7 bases align to TRBD2. The trim removed 5 bases at V and 5 bases at J, leaving 9 bases unmatched. The CDR3 is 15 residues long. Germline V gene sequence: CDR1 MNHEY, CDR2 SMNVEV (reference sequence). CDR3 in amino acids: CASSRGGRWHNEQFF. The CDR3 DNA reads TGTGCCAGCAGTAGGGGCGGGAGATGGCACAATGAGCAGTTCTTC.